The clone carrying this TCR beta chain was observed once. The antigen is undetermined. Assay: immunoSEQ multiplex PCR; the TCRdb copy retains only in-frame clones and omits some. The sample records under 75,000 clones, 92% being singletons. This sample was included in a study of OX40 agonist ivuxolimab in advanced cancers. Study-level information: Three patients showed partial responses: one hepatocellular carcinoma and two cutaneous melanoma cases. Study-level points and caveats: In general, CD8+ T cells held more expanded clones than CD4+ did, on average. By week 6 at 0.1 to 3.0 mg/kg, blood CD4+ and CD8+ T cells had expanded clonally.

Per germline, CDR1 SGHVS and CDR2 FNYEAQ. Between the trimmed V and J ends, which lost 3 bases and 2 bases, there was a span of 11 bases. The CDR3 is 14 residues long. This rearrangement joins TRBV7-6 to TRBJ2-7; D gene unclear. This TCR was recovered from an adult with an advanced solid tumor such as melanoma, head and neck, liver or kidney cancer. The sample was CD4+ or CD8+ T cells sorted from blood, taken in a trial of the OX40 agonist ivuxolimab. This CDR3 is CASSFGPAAYEQYF. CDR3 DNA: TGTGCCAGCAGCTTTGGTCCCGCCGCCTACGAGCAGTACTTC.